Shown below are 9 T cell receptor beta chains from a single sample sequenced in a study of radiotherapy plus CTLA-4 blockade in lung cancer. The assay was immunoSEQ multiplex PCR, and TCRdb's table has in-frame clones only and misses some. The repertoire holds over 60,000 clones, with roughly 87% as singletons. The input for sequencing was peripheral blood, taken from a patient treated with radiotherapy plus ipilimumab. These receptors were taken from a human donor with non-small cell lung cancer that progressed on radiotherapy plus ipilimumab.

A few counts support this clone. The chain uses TRBV5-1 and TRBJ2-1; maybe TRBD2 (6 bases). CDR1 and CDR2 (germline): SGHRS, YFSETQ. V dropped 1 base and J dropped 1 base, with 12 bases sitting between them. CDR3 length equals 16 residues. CDR3 nucleotide sequence: TGCGCCAGCAGCTTGAATGAGGCGGGATCCTACAATGAGCAGTTCTTC. As protein: CASSLNEAGSYNEQFF.

This sequence joins TRBV19 and TRBJ2-7; TRBD1 is a possible D gene (6 bases). Trimming stripped 3 bases from V and 1 base from J, with 10 bases between. The germline gives CDR1 LNHDA, CDR2 SQIVND (reference sequence). The CDR3 has 14 amino acids. The CDR3 is CASSIPGTSYEQYF. DNA of the CDR3: TGTGCCAGTAGTATCCCAGGGACATCCTACGAGCAGTACTTC.

J is TRBJ1-5 and V is TRBV9, with D possibly TRBD1 on 5 matching bases. The CDR3 spans 14 residues. Per germline, CDR1 SGDLS and CDR2 YYNGEE. Between the trimmed V and J ends, which lost 2 bases and 8 bases, there was a span of 14 bases. The CDR3: CASSVHDQGEPQHF. The CDR3 DNA sequence: TGTGCCAGCAGCGTTCACGACCAGGGTGAGCCCCAGCATTTT.

The chain uses TRBV25-1 and TRBJ2-7; perhaps TRBD2 as D (6 bases). Between the trimmed V and J ends, which lost 4 bases and 1 base, there was a span of 11 bases. There are 14 residues in the CDR3. Germline V CDR1 and CDR2: MGHDK, SYGVNS. The CDR3, as DNA: TGTGCCAGCAGTGCCCGGGAGTTTTCCTACGAGCAGTACTTC. Amino acids: CASSAREFSYEQYF.

V usage is TRBV11-2 and J usage is TRBJ2-7; the D is unclear. Per germline, CDR1 SGHAT and CDR2 FQNNGV. CDR3 size: 15 residues. V was clipped by 4 bases and J by 2 bases, with 15 bases between them. The CDR3 loop is CASSSVRTDTYEQYF. CDR3 coding DNA: TGTGCCAGCAGCTCGGTTCGGACGGATACCTACGAGCAGTACTTC.

This chain connects TRBV10-3 to TRBJ2-4; 7 bases map to TRBD2. Germline loops: CDR1 ENHRY, CDR2 SYGVKD. The CDR3 has 15 amino acids. The trim removed 4 bases at V and 5 bases at J, leaving 8 bases unmatched. The CDR3 DNA reads TGTGCCATCAGTGCCTCCGACCGGGGGGAAAACATTCAGTACTTC. Its protein is CAISASDRGENIQYF.

The rearrangement joins TRBV15 to TRBJ2-5, with TRBD2 identical over 8 bases. With 2 bases clipped from V and 4 bases from J, the junction kept 0 bases outside the gene matches. The CDR3 length is 13 residues. Per germline, CDR1 LNHNV and CDR2 YYDKDF (reference sequence). The CDR3 region has the DNA TGTGCCACCAGCAGACTAGCGGGAGAGACCCAGTACTTC. It is translated as CATSRLAGETQYF.

J is TRBJ2-1 and V is TRBV7-3, with TRBD2 identical over 10 bases. V dropped 9 bases and J dropped 8; count of bases not matched to a gene: 7. The CDR3 has 13 amino acids. Germline loops: CDR1 SGHTA, CDR2 FQGTGA. CDR3 in amino acids: CARSSGRPYEQFF. Written as DNA, the CDR3 is TGTGCCAGAAGTAGCGGGAGGCCTTATGAGCAGTTCTTC.

The V and J genes are TRBV9 and TRBJ1-1; D perhaps matches TRBD1 (5 bases). CDR1 and CDR2 (germline): SGDLS, YYNGEE. The CDR3 spans 16 residues. V lost 2 bases and J 0 bases, leaving 14 bases between the germline ends. CDR3 amino acids: CASSVLEGRMNTEAFF. The CDR3 DNA reads as TGTGCCAGCAGCGTGTTAGAGGGGCGGATGAACACTGAAGCTTTCTTT.